A single T cell receptor beta chain is shown here with its context. Its specific antigen is unknown. The input lacks base qualities; no much larger clone sits a single base away. On the immunoSEQ human TCRbeta survey platform, a two-step multiplex PCR amplified and barcoded the TCRbeta CDR3 regions. Libraries were sequenced on Illumina instruments, with IgH sequenced in parallel from the same samples. Per the original workflow: To remove PCR and sequencing errors, raw reads were filtered against the IMGT V, D, J definitions and then binned using a nearest-neighbor algorithm. Clones were defined as identical nucleotide sequences, and differential abundance between tissues was assessed by per-clone Fisher exact tests with a pFDR threshold of p<0.01. A minimum inclusion filter of 10 in either sample excluded clones with frequencies too low for statistical inference. Pairwise clonal comparisons used the immunoSEQ Analyzer, and gene family usage was assessed with IMGT tools. This immuneACCESS table, as held by TCRdb, lists in-frame sequences with V and J called but not all clones. Of the missing ones, under half trace to an unresolved V gene in checked studies; the others have no known cause. That table supplies the V and J calls and clone size; D and trimming were determined from the DNA. This sample has about 46,000 clones in its table, and about 80% of those were observed once. Of the sample, over 0.4% falls within the top ten clones.

The DNeasy Blood and Tissue Kit was used to extract roughly 1.8-3.3 ug of genomic DNA from umbilical cord blood or frozen pancreas. This entry belongs to a study of fetal regulatory T cell absence and autoimmunity (dated by TCRdb to about 2017). Turning to the overall study: Exocrine pancreas autoimmunity was observed in the IPEX patients in the absence of clinical diabetes. The investigation overall reported the following: Compared with cord blood, the pancreas TCR compartment showed significant oligoclonal enrichment, and some top clones were enriched more than 90-fold. The oligoclonal enrichment was interpreted as supporting antigen-driven autoimmunity in the pancreas before birth in IPEX syndrome. Cord blood and pancreas had broadly similar TRB gene family usage, resembling published neonatal and adult repertoires.

Sequenced input: cord blood. The sequence was collected from a newborn boy with IPEX syndrome.

CDR3 protein: CASSSVASGAHGYTF. The DNA sequence is as follows: TGTGCCAGCAGTTCCGTGGCGTCAGGGGCCCATGGCTACACCTTC. The chain is made from TRBV6-5 and TRBJ1-2; TRBD1 is a possible D gene, resting on 6 matching bases. The trim is 4 bases for V and 6 bases for J, with a gap of 18 bases between the germline ends. The CDR3 holds 15 amino acids from the cysteine to the phenylalanine. The kept DNA is CDR3 alone, 45 bases in frame from the first base. The germline V gene yields MNHEY for CDR1 and SVGAGI for CDR2.